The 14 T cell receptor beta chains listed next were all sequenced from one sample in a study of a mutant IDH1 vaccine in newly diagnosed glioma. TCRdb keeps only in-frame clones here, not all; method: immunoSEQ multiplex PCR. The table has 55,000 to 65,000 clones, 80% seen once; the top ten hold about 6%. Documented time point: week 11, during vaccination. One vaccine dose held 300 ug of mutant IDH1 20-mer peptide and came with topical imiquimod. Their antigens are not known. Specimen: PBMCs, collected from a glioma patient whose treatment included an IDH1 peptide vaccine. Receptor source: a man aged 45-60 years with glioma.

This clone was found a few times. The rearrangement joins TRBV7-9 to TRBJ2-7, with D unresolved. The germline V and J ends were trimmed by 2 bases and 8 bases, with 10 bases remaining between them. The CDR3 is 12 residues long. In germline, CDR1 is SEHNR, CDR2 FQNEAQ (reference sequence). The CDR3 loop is CASSLMGAQQYF. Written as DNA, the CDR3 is TGTGCCAGCAGCTTAATGGGCGCTCAGCAGTACTTC.

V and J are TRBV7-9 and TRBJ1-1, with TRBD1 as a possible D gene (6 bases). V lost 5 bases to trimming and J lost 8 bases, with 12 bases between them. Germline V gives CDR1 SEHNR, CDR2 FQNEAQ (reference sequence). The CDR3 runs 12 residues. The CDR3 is CASSPADREAFF. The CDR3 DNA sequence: TGTGCCAGCAGCCCGGCCGACAGGGAAGCTTTCTTT.

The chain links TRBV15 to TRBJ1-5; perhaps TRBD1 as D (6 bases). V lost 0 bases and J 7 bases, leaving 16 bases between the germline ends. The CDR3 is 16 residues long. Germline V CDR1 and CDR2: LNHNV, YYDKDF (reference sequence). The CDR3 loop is CATSRDMRGMEQPQHF. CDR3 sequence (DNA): TGTGCCACCAGCAGAGATATGAGGGGGATGGAACAGCCCCAGCATTTT.

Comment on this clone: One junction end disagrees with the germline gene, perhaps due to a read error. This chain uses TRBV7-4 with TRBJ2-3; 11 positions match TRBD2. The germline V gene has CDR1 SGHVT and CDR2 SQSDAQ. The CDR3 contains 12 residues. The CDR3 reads CRLAGLTDTQYF. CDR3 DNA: TGCCGACTAGCGGGGCTCACAGATACGCAGTATTTT. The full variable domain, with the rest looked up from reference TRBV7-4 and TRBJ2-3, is GAGVSQSPRYKVAKRGRDVALRCDSISGHVTLYWYRQTLGQGSEVLTYSQSDAQRDKSGRPSGRFSAERPERSVSTLKIQRTEQGDSAVYLCRLAGLTDTQYFGPGTRLTVL.

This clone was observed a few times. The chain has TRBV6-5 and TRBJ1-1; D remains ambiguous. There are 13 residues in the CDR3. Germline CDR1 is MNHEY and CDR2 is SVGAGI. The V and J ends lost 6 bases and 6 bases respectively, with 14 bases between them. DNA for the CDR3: TGTGCCAGCAGGACACCGGGTGGGGCTGAAGCTTTCTTT. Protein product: CASRTPGGAEAFF.

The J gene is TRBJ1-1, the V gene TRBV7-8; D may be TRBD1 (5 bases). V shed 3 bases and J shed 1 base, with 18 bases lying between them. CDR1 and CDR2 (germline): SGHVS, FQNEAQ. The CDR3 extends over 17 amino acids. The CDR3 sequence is CASSLPPTGGTNTEAFF. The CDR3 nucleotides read TGTGCCAGCAGCTTGCCTCCGACGGGGGGAACGAACACTGAAGCTTTCTTT.

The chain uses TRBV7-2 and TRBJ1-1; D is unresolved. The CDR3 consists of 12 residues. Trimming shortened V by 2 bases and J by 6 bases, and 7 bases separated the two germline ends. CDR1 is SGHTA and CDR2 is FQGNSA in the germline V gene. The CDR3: CASSLLGSEAFF. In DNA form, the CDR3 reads TGTGCCAGCAGCTTATTAGGGTCTGAAGCTTTCTTT.

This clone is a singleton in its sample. CDR3 region: CASSARDRRVVYGYTF. CDR3 coding DNA: TGTGCCAGCAGCGCCCGGGACAGGAGGGTTGTCTATGGCTACACCTTC. The chain combines TRBV7-2 with TRBJ1-2; TRBD1 matches 8 bases. With V trimmed by 5 bases and J by 4 bases, 12 bases remained unmatched. Germline V CDR1 and CDR2: SGHTA, FQGNSA. The CDR3 covers 16 residues.

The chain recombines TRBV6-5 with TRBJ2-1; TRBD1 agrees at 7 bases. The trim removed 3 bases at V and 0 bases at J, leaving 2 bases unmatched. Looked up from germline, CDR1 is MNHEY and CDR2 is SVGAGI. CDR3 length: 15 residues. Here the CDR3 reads CASSYEGASYNEQFF. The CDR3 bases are TGTGCCAGCAGTTATGAGGGGGCCTCCTACAATGAGCAGTTCTTC.

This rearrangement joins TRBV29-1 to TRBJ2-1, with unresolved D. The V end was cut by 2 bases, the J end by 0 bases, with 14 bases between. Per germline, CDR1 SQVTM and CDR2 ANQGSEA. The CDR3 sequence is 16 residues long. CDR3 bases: TGCAGCGTTGAATGGTCTCGGCCGGGCTCCTACAATGAGCAGTTCTTC. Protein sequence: CSVEWSRPGSYNEQFF.

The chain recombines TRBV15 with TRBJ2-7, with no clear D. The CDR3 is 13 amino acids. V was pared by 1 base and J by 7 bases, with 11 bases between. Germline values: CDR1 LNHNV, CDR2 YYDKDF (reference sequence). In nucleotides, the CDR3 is TGTGCCACCAGCAGAGCCTCGCTACCGGAGCAGTACTTC. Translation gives CATSRASLPEQYF.

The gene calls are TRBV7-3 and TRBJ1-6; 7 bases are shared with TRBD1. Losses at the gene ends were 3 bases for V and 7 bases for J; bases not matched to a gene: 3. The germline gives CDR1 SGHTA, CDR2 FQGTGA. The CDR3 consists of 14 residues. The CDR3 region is CASSLTGWNSPLHF. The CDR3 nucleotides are TGTGCCAGCAGCTTGACAGGGTGGAATTCACCCCTCCACTTT.

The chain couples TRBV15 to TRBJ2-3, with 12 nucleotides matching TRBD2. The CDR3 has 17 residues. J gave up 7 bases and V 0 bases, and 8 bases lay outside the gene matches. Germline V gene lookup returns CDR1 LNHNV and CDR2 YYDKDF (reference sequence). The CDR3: CATSRDPPSGGVNTQYF. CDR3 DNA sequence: TGTGCCACCAGCAGAGATCCCCCTAGCGGGGGGGTTAATACGCAGTATTTT.

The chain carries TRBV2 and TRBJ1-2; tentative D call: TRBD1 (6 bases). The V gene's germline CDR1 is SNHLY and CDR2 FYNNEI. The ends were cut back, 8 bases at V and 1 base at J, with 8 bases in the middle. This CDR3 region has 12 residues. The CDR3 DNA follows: TGTGCCAGCGCGGACAGTAACTATGGCTACACCTTC. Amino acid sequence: CASADSNYGYTF.